This entry lists 10 T cell receptor beta chains sequenced from one sample in a study of T cells after yellow fever vaccination. TCRdb redid the calling of the 5' RACE reads with MiXCR, one entry per CDR3 protein. Of 300,000 to 350,000 distinct CDR3 sequences listed, around 8.1% were seen once; the top ten hold around 17%. Sample: PBMCs, taken roughly 46 days after the first yellow fever vaccination. The receptor set was obtained from a man between 18 and 35 years old who received the YFV17D yellow fever vaccine.

CDR3 nucleotides: TGTGCCATCAGTGAGTCGTATGGCAGGGGCCTTGGCTACACCTTC. Its translation: CAISESYGRGLGYTF. This chain connects TRBV10-3 to TRBJ1-2; tentatively, D is TRBD1 (6 bases). Germline values: CDR1 ENHRY, CDR2 SYGVKD. V gave up 0 bases and J gave up 7 bases, with 15 bases separating them. This CDR3 contains 15 residues.

V and J are TRBV4-3 and TRBJ2-7; 7 bases line up with TRBD2. The CDR3 covers 19 residues. J lost 2 bases, V lost 0 bases, and 16 bases had no gene match. The V gene's germline CDR1 is LGHNA and CDR2 YSLEER. The CDR3 loop reads CASSQEVGSPSGEPYEQYF. The CDR3 bases are TGCGCCAGCAGCCAAGAAGTCGGCAGCCCGAGCGGGGAACCCTACGAGCAGTACTTC.

Note on this clonotype: A much larger clone lies one base from this, so it may be a read error. The chain couples TRBV7-2 to TRBJ1-1; 9 bases align to TRBD1. The CDR3 spans 15 residues. Per germline, CDR1 SGHTA and CDR2 FQGNSA. The CDR3 protein is CASSLMLGQGMVAYF. The CDR3, as DNA: TGTGCCAGCAGCTTGATGTTGGGACAGGGAATGGTGGCTTACTTT.

In this sample, this clonotype turned up many times. This CDR3 is CASSPPEGRNQPQHF. The DNA for the CDR3 is TGTGCCAGCAGCCCCCCGGAAGGGCGCAATCAGCCCCAGCATTTT. The rearrangement links TRBV27 to TRBJ1-5; no definite D call. Per germline, CDR1 MNHEY and CDR2 SMNVEV (reference sequence). V was cut by 6 bases and J by 2 bases, with 14 bases left in between. CDR3 length: 15 amino acids.

In this sample, this clonotype turned up a few times. The J gene is TRBJ2-7, the V gene TRBV10-2; 7 bases are shared with TRBD1. Looked up from germline, CDR1 is WSHSY and CDR2 is SAAADI. The CDR3 has 13 residues. The trim removed 8 bases at V and 6 bases at J, leaving 10 bases unmatched. In DNA form, the CDR3 reads TGCGCCAGCCACGACAGGGTCCTCTCCGAGCAGTACTTC. As protein: CASHDRVLSEQYF.

The V call is TRBV4-3, the J call TRBJ2-5; TRBD2 might be the D (6 bases). The CDR3 is 15 residues long. Per germline, CDR1 LGHNA and CDR2 YSLEER. Trimming left V 4 bases short and J 5 bases short, with 17 bases between. CDR3 DNA: TGCGCCAGCAGCCTCGGGACTGCCTCGGCGGAGACCCAGTACTTC. It yields the protein CASSLGTASAETQYF.

This clonotype was counted only a few times. CDR3: CASSQVLEGYTEAFF. CDR3 bases: TGTGCCAGCAGCCAAGTTCTTGAAGGTTACACTGAAGCTTTCTTT. The V gene is TRBV4-2, the J gene TRBJ1-1, with unresolved D. The CDR3 has 15 residues. Trimming took off 1 base at V and 3 bases at J, with 12 bases between the two ends. Germline assignment: CDR1 LGHNA and CDR2 YNFKEQ.

The genes are TRBV29-1 and TRBJ1-1; D uncertain. Trimming left V 0 bases short and J 6 bases short, with 14 bases between. The CDR3 has 14 amino acids. Looked up from germline, CDR1 is SQVTM and CDR2 is ANQGSEA. The CDR3 protein is CSVEETRELAEAFF. The CDR3 region has the DNA TGCAGCGTTGAAGAGACAAGGGAACTCGCTGAAGCTTTCTTT.

The J gene is TRBJ2-2, the V gene TRBV9; tentative D call: TRBD2 (6 bases). The V and J ends lost 4 bases and 1 base respectively, with 14 bases between them. This CDR3 has 16 residues. Germline assignment: CDR1 SGDLS and CDR2 YYNGEE. The CDR3 protein is CASSPGGTLNTGELFF. The DNA for the CDR3 is TGTGCCAGCAGCCCTGGAGGGACCCTGAACACCGGGGAGCTGTTTTTT.

This clonotype showed up just a few times. This chain links TRBV20-1 with TRBJ1-2, with D hard to call. CDR3 length: 15 amino acids. CDR1 is DFQATT, CDR2 SNEGSKA, per germline (reference sequence). The V end lost 5 bases, the J end lost 8 bases, and 24 bases lay between the germline ends. The CDR3 here is CSAANSRGYQRGYTF. The CDR3 DNA sequence: TGCAGTGCTGCCAACTCCAGAGGCTACCAGAGAGGCTACACCTTC.